This T cell receptor beta chain emerged from a study of T cells in Graves' hyperthyroidism and ophthalmopathy. Study conclusions and caveats: A 13 V-J signature model discriminated ophthalmopathy versus stable hyperthyroidism. Ophthalmopathy, which appeared later, was predicted by the model a median 6.5 months before onset.

The CDR3 loop spans 13 amino acids. CDR1 SNHLY and CDR2 FYNNEI come from the germline V gene. V was pared by 6 bases and J by 7 bases, with 2 bases of the junction left unmatched. This clonotype was picked up many times. The antigen is unknown. TCR beta CDR3 regions were amplified from RNA. The TCR CDR3 was amplified in a first-round RT-PCR using the HTBI primer set. Using its own MiXCR run on the multiplex PCR reads, TCRdb lists one record per CDR3 protein. The sample has 190,000 or so distinct CDR3 sequences; about a sixth are singletons. The study excluded patients with uncontrolled infection, other autoimmune disease, pregnancy or lactation.

The origin of this receptor is a man aged 35-49 years with Graves' hyperthyroidism. The V gene is TRBV2, the J gene TRBJ1-5, with 11 bases matching TRBD1. Sample: blood. CDR3 DNA sequence: TGTGCCAGCAGCGGGGACAGGGGGCAGCCCCAGCATTTT. This translates into CASSGDRGQPQHF.